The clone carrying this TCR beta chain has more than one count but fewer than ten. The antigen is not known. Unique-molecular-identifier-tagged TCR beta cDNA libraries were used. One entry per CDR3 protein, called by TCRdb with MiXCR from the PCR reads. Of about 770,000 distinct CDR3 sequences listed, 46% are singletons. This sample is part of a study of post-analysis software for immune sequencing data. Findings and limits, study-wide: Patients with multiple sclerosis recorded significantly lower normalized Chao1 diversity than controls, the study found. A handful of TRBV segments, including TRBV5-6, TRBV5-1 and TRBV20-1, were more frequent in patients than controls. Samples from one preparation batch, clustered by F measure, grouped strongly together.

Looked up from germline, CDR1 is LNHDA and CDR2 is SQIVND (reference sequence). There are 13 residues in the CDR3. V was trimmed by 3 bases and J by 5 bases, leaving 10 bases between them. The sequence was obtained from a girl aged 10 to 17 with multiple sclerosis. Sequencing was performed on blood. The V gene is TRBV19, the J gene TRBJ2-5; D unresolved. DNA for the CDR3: TGTGCCAGTAGTATCATGGGTGGGGAGACCCAGTACTTC. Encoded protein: CASSIMGGETQYF. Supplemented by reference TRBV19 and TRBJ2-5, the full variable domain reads DGGITQSPKYLFRKEGQNVTLSCEQNLNHDAMYWYRQDPGQGLRLIYYSQIVNDFQKGDIAEGYSVSREKKESFPLTVTSAQKNPTAFYLCASSIMGGETQYFGPGTRLLVL.